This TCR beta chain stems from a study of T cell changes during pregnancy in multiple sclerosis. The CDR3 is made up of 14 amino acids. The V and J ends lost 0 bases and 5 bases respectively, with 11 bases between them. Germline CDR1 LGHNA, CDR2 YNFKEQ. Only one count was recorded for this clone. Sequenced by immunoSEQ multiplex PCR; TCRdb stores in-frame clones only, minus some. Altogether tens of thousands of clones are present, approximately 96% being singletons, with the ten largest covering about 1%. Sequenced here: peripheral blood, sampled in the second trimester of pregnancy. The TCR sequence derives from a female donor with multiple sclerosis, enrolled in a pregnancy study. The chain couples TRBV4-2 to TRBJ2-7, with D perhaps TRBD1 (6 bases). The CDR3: CASSQDQQGNEQYF. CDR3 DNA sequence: TGTGCCAGCAGCCAAGATCAACAGGGAAACGAGCAGTACTTC.